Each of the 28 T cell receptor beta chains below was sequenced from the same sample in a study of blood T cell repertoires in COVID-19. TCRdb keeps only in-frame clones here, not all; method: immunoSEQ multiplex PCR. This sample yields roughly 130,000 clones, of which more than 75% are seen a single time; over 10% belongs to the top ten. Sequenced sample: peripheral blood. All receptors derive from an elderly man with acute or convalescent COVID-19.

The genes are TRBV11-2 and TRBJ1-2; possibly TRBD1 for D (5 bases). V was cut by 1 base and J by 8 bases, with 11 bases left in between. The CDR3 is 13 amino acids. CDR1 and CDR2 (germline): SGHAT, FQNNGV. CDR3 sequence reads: CASSLGQGQGYTF. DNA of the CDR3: TGTGCCAGCAGCTTAGGCCAGGGTCAAGGCTACACCTTC.

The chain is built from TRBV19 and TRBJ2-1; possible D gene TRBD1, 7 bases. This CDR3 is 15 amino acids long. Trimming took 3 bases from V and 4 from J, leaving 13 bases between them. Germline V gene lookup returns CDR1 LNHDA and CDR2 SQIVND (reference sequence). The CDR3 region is CASSIVQGGYNEQFF. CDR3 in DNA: TGTGCCAGTAGTATCGTCCAGGGGGGATACAATGAGCAGTTCTTC.

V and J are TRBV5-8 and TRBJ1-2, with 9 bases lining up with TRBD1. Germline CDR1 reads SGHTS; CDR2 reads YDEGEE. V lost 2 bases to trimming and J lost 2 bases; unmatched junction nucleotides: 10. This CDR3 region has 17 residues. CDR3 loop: CASSLQNYRGLNYGYTF. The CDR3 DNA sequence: TGTGCCAGCAGCTTACAGAACTACAGGGGGCTGAACTATGGCTACACCTTC.

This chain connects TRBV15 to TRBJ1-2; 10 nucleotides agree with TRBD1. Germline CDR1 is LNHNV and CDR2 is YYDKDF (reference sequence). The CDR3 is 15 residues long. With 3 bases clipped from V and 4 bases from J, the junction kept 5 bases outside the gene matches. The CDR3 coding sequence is TGTGCCACCAGCAGGAGGACAGGGGGGCCCTATGGCTACACCTTC. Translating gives CATSRRTGGPYGYTF. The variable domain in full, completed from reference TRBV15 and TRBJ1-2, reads DAMVIQNPRYQVTQFGKPVTLSCSQTLNHNVMYWYQQKSSQAPKLLFHYYDKDFNNEADTPDNFQSRRPNTSFCFLDIRSPGLGDTAMYLCATSRRTGGPYGYTFGSGTRLTVV.

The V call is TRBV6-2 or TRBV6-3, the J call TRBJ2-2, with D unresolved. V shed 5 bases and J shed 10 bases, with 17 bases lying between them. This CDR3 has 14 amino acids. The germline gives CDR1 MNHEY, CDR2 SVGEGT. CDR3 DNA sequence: TGTGCCAGCAGTATCGTAGCAGACTTCCTGGAGCTGTTTTTT. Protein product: CASSIVADFLELFF.

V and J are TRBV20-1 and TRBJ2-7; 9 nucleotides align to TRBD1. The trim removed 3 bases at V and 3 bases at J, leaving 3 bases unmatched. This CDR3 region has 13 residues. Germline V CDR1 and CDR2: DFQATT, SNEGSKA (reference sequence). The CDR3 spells CSASDRGVYEQYF. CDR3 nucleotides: TGCAGTGCTAGTGACAGGGGGGTCTACGAGCAGTACTTC.

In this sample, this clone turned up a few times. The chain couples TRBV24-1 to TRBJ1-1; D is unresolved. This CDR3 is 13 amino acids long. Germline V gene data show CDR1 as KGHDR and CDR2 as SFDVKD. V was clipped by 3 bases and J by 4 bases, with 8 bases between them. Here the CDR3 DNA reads TGTGCCACCAGTGATCCACAGACCACTGAAGCTTTCTTT. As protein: CATSDPQTTEAFF.

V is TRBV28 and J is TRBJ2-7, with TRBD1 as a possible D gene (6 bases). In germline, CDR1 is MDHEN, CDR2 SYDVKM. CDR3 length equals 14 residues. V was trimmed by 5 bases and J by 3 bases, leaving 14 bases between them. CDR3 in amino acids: CASSTGQLLYEQYF. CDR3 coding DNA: TGTGCCAGCAGTACCGGACAGTTACTCTACGAGCAGTACTTC.

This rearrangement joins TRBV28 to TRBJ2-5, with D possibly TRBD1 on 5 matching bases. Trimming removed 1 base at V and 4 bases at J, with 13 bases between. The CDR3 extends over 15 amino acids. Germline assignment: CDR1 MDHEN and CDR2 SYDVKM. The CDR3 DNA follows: TGTGCCAGCAGTTTATCTACGCAGGGTGGAGAGACCCAGTACTTC. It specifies CASSLSTQGGETQYF.

CDR3 in amino acids: CAIKQGCGNQPQHF. The CDR3 DNA reads as TGTGCCATCAAACAGGGTTGTGGCAATCAGCCCCAGCATTTT. The chain uses TRBV6-4 and TRBJ1-5, with a possible D match to TRBD1 (6 bases). Germline-derived CDR1 and CDR2 are MRHNA and SNTAGT. CDR3 length: 14 amino acids. V was clipped by 10 bases and J by 2 bases, with 15 bases between them.

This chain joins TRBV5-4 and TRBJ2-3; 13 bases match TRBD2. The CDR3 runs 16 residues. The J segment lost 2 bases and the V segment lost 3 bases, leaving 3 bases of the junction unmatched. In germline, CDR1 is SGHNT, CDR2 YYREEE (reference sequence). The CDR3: CASSSGLAGTTDTQYF. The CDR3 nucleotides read TGTGCCAGCAGCTCGGGACTAGCGGGGACCACAGATACGCAGTATTTT.

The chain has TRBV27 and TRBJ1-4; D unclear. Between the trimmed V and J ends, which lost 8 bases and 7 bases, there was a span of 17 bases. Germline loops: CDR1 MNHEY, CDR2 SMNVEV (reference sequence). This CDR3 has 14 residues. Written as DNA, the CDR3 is TGTGCCAGCGGAACTGAGGGAGACGGTGAAAAACTGTTTTTT. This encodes CASGTEGDGEKLFF.

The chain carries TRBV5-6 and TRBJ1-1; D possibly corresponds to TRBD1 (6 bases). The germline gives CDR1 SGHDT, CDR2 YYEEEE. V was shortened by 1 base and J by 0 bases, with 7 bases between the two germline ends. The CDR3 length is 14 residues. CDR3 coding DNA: TGTGCCAGCAGCTTGACAGGGTTGAACACTGAAGCTTTCTTT. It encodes CASSLTGLNTEAFF.

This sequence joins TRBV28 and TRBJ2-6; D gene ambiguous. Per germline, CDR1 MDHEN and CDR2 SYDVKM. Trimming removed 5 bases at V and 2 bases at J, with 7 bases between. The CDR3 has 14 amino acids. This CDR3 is CASSPPAGANVLTF. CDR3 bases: TGTGCCAGCAGTCCCCCAGCTGGGGCCAACGTCCTGACTTTC.

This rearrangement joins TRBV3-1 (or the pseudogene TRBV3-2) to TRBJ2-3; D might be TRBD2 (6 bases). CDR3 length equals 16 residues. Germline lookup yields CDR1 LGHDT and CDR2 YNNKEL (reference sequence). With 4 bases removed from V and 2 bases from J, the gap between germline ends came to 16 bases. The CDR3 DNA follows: TGTGCCAGCAGCCCACAAGGCGGCGGGGACACAGATACGCAGTATTTT. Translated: CASSPQGGGDTDTQYF.

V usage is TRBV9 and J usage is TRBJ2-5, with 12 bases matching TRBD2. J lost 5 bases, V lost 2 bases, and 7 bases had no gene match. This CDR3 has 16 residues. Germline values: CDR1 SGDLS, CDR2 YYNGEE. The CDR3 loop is CASSVASGGAGETQYF. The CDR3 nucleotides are TGTGCCAGCAGCGTTGCTAGCGGGGGGGCTGGGGAGACCCAGTACTTC.

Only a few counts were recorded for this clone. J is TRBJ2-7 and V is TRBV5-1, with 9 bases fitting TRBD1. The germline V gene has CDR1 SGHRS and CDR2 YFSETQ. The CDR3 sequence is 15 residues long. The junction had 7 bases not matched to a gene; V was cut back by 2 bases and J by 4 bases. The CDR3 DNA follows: TGCGCCAGCAGCTTAGCTCCGGGACAGGGATACGAGCAGTACTTC. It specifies CASSLAPGQGYEQYF. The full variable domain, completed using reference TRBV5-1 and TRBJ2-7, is KAGVTQTPRYLIKTRGQQVTLSCSPISGHRSVSWYQQTPGQGLQFLFEYFSETQRNKGNFPGRFSGRQFSNSRSEMNVSTLELGDSALYLCASSLAPGQGYEQYFGPGTRLTVT.

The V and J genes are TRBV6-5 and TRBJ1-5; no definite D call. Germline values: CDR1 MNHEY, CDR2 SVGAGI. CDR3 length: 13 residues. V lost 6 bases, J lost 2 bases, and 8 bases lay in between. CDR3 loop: CASRESGNQPQHF. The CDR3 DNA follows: TGTGCCAGCAGAGAGTCTGGCAATCAGCCCCAGCATTTT.

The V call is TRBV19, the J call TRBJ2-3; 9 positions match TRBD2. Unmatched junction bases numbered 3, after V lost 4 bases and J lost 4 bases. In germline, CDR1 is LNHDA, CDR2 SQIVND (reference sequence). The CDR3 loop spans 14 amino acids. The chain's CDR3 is CASSTSGDSDTQYF. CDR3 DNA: TGTGCCAGTAGTACTAGCGGGGACTCAGATACGCAGTATTTT. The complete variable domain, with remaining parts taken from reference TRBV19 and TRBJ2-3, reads DGGITQSPKYLFRKEGQNVTLSCEQNLNHDAMYWYRQDPGQGLRLIYYSQIVNDFQKGDIAEGYSVSREKKESFPLTVTSAQKNPTAFYLCASSTSGDSDTQYFGPGTRLTVL.

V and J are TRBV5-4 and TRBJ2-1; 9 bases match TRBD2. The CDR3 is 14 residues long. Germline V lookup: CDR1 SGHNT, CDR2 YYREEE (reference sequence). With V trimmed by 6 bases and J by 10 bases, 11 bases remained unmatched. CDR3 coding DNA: TGTGCCAGCACGTCGCGGGGGGGCCGGTGGGAGCAGTTCTTC. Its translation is CASTSRGGRWEQFF. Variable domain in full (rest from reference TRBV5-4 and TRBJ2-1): ETGVTQSPTHLIKTRGQQVTLRCSSQSGHNTVSWYQQALGQGPQFIFQYYREEENGRGNFPPRFSGLQFPNYSSELNVNALELDDSALYLCASTSRGGRWEQFFGPGTRLTVL.

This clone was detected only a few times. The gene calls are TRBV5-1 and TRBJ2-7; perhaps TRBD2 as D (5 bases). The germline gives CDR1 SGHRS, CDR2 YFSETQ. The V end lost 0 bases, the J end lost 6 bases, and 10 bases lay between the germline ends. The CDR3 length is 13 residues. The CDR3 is CASSLDAGSEQYF. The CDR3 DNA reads TGCGCCAGCAGCTTGGATGCGGGTTCCGAGCAGTACTTC.

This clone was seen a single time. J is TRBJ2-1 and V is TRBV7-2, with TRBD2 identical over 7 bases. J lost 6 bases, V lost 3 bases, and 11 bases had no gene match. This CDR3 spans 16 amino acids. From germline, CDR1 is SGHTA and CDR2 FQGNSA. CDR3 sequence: CASSFSTGPGGNEQFF. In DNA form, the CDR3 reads TGTGCCAGCAGCTTTTCTACCGGTCCGGGGGGCAATGAGCAGTTCTTC.

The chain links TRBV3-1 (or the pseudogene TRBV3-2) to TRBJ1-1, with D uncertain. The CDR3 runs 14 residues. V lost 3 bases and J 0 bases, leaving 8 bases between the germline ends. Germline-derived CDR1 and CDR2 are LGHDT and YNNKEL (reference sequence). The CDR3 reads CASSHGQMNTEAFF. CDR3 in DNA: TGTGCCAGCAGCCATGGGCAGATGAACACTGAAGCTTTCTTT.

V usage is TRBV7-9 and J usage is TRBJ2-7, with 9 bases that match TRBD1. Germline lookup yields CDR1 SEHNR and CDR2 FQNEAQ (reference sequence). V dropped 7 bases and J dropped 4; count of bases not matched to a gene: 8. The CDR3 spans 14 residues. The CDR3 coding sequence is TGTGCCAGCACCCCCCTGGACAGGGGATACGAGCAGTACTTC. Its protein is CASTPLDRGYEQYF.

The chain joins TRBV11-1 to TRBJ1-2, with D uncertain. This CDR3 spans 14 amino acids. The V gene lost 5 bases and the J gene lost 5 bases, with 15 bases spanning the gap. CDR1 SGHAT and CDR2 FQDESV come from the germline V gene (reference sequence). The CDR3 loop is CASSPPGALYGYTF. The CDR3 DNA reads TGTGCCAGCAGCCCTCCGGGAGCACTTTATGGCTACACCTTC.

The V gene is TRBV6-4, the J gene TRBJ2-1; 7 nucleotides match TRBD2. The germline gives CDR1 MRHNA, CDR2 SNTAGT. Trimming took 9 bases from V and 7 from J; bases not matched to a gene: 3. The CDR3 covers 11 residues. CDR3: CARAGGNEQFF. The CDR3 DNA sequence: TGTGCCAGGGCCGGGGGGAATGAGCAGTTCTTC.

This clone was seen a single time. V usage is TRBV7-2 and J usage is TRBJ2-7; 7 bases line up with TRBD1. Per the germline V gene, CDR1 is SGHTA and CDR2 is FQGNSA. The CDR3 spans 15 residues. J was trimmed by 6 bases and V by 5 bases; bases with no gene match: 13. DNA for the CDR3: TGTGCCAGCAGCCGGGGACAGAGCAACATTCGCGAGCAGTACTTC. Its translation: CASSRGQSNIREQYF.

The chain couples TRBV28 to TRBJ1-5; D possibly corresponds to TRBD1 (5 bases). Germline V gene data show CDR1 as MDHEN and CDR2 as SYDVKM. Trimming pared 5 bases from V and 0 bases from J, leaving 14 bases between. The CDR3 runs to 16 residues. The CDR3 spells CASSPRGEGSNQPQHF. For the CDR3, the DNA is TGTGCCAGCAGTCCGAGAGGGGAGGGTAGCAATCAGCCCCAGCATTTT.